This T cell receptor beta chain was retrieved from a study of blood T cell repertoires in COVID-19. For the study at large: Specimens from acute and convalescent COVID-19 originated in the United States, Italy and Spain.

Trimming took 6 bases from V and 2 from J; bases not matched to a gene: 11. CDR1 and CDR2 (germline): MNHNY, SVGAGI (reference sequence). The CDR3 is made up of 16 amino acids. Recruited during active infection, patients (from Seattle) were subsequently followed longitudinally. The method was immunoSEQ multiplex PCR; TCRdb's version includes in-frame clones alone and lacks a portion of them. Counted here are 400,000 to 450,000 clones, approximately 89% occurring once; the ten biggest clones make up roughly 12%. The chain joins TRBV6-6 to TRBJ2-3; 7 positions agree with TRBD2. The specimen was peripheral blood. The TCR was taken from a woman between 50 and 59 years old with COVID-19, enrolled during active disease. The CDR3 region has the DNA TGTGCCAGCAGGACGGGGTTGGGGGGGTCCACAGATACGCAGTATTTT. Translated: CASRTGLGGSTDTQYF.